This T cell receptor (beta chain) was captured in a study of post-analysis software for immune sequencing data. About the research overall: The disease courses covered relapsing-remitting, secondary progressive and progressive-relapsing multiple sclerosis.

In this sample, this clonotype turned up a few times. What it binds is not known. The study's findings and limits: Multiple sclerosis patients showed significantly lower normalized Chao1 diversity than controls did. Strong co-clustering by F measure was evident for samples that had been prepared in the same batch. Four or five TRBV segments were more frequent in patients than controls; TRBV5-6, TRBV5-1 and TRBV20-1 belonged to this group.

Each TCR beta cDNA library carried unique molecular identifiers. Some 450,000 cDNA molecules were recovered from an input of about 0.95 to 11 million T cells. MiXCR was run by TCRdb on the PCR reads, yielding one entry per CDR3 protein. The sample shows 650,000 to 900,000 distinct CDR3 sequences, 35% to 55% of them seen only once. V lost 5 bases, J lost 4 bases, and 11 bases lay in between. CDR3 length equals 12 residues. The V gene's germline CDR1 is DFQATT and CDR2 SNEGSKA (reference sequence). The chain joins TRBV20-1 to TRBJ1-2, with D hard to call. The sample taken for sequencing was blood. This sequence was found in a girl aged 10-17 years with multiple sclerosis. In DNA form, the CDR3 reads TGCAGTGCTGGAGGGCAGAGCTATGGCTACACCTTC. As protein: CSAGGQSYGYTF.